This is a list of T cell receptor beta chains from one sample in a study of technical replicates of blood from a handful of donors. Clones were read by immunoSEQ multiplex PCR, and TCRdb kept only the in-frame ones, dropping some. The table lists 83,000 or so clones, approximately 92% of them singletons. Source material: T cells isolated from PBMCs. The receptor set was obtained from a human donor in good health. Both conserved end residues are part of each CDR3. The D gene is left open where the match is weak. Only some rows state a clone size, as once, few, many or a class for expanded clones.

>TRBJ2-1|TRBV7-6|NA|NA
TGTGCCAGCAGCTCACCGGGACAACTCTACAATGAGCAGTTCTTC
CASSSPGQLYNEQFF
>TRBJ1-1|TRBV10-3|TRBD1|once
TGTGCCATCAAAACAGGGGTCATGAACACTGAAGCTTTCTTT
CAIKTGVMNTEAFF
>TRBJ2-7|TRBV5-1|TRBD1|NA
TGCGCCAGCAGCTTGGGACAGGGTAGCCACGAGCAGTACTTC
CASSLGQGSHEQYF
>TRBJ1-2|TRBV5-6|NA|NA
TGTGCCAGCAGAATTGGCTCGGGGAGGGAAGTTTTCTATGGCTACACCTTC
CASRIGSGREVFYGYTF
>TRBJ2-3|TRBV4-1|TRBD1|once
TGCGCCAGCAGCCAATTTAACAGGGGACAGTCCACAGATACGCAGTATTTT
CASSQFNRGQSTDTQYF
>TRBJ2-7|TRBV5-1|TRBD1|NA
TGCGCCAGCAGCTTAATACCGGGACAGGGGAACGAGCAGTACTTC
CASSLIPGQGNEQYF
>TRBJ2-7|TRBV19|TRBD2|NA
TGTGCCAGTAGTTCAGTGGGACTAGCAGACTACGAGCAGTACTTC
CASSSVGLADYEQYF
>TRBJ2-1|TRBV13|TRBD2|NA
TGTGCCAGCAGCTTAGTTTCGCGGGGGGAATGGGGCAATGAGCAGTTCTTC
CASSLVSRGEWGNEQFF
>TRBJ2-7|TRBV14|NA|NA
TGTGCCAGCAGCCAAGATAACCAGGGGTACGAGCAGTACTTC
CASSQDNQGYEQYF
>TRBJ2-1|TRBV9|NA|once
TGTGCCAGCAGCGTAGAAGTTGGTAGTGAGCAGTTCTTC
CASSVEVGSEQFF
>TRBJ2-1|TRBV6-4|NA|NA
TGTGCCAGCAGTGACTCCCTCGGGAGTTCTCACAATGAGCAGTTCTTC
CASSDSLGSSHNEQFF
>TRBJ1-5|TRBV5-1|NA|NA
TGCGCCAGCAGCTTGAGGACAAATCAGCCCCAGCATTTT
CASSLRTNQPQHF
>TRBJ2-7|TRBV5-6|TRBD1|NA
TGTGCCAGCTGGGGACAGGCGAGCTCCTACGAGCAGTACTTC
CASWGQASSYEQYF
>TRBJ1-6|TRBV27|NA|few
TGTGCCAGCAGCCATAACGGGATCCAGTTAGCGGGTTCACCCCTCCACTTT
CASSHNGIQLAGSPLHF
>TRBJ2-1|TRBV27|NA|NA
TGTGCCAGCAGTTTATCGACCCCAGGGTACTCGATCAATGAGCAGTTCTTC
CASSLSTPGYSINEQFF
>TRBJ2-7|TRBV18|TRBD1|NA
TGTGCCAGCTCCCCAAGACAGGGGAGCTCCTACGAGCAGTACTTC
CASSPRQGSSYEQYF
>TRBJ1-2|TRBV15|TRBD1|once
TGTGCCACCAGCAGAGTCCGGACAGGGAGGGAGGATGGCTACACCTTC
CATSRVRTGREDGYTF
>TRBJ2-1|TRBV4-1|NA|NA
TGCGCCAGCAGCCCCCCGGGACTCAGCTCCTACAATGAGCAGTTCTTC
CASSPPGLSSYNEQFF
>TRBJ2-3|TRBV6-5|TRBD1|NA
TGTGCCAGCAGCCCAGGGACAGGGAGCACAGATACGCAGTATTTT
CASSPGTGSTDTQYF
>TRBJ1-1|TRBV5-1|NA|few
TGCGCCAGCAGCTTGACCAGTAACACTGAAGCTTTCTTT
CASSLTSNTEAFF
>TRBJ2-2|TRBV5-1|NA|NA
TGCGCCAGCACCTCCACGACAGGAACCGGGGAGCTGTTTTTT
CASTSTTGTGELFF
>TRBJ2-7|TRBV14|NA|once
TGTGCCAGCAGCTACTCCCAAAACGAGCAGTACTTC
CASSYSQNEQYF
>TRBJ2-5|TRBV5-1|TRBD1|NA
TGCGCCAGCAGCTACGGGACAGTTCAAGAGACCCAGTACTTC
CASSYGTVQETQYF
>TRBJ1-4|TRBV5-1|TRBD1|NA
TGCGCCAGCAGCCAGGGGACAGGGGCTAATGAAAAACTGTTTTTT
CASSQGTGANEKLFF
>TRBJ2-7|TRBV6-1|NA|NA
TGTGCCAGCAGTGATACGGCACCCCAGGGGAACTACGAGCAGTACTTC
CASSDTAPQGNYEQYF
>TRBJ2-5|TRBV19|NA|NA
TGTGCCAGTAATTTCGTGGCGGGCGAGACCCAGTACTTC
CASNFVAGETQYF
>TRBJ1-2|TRBV15|NA|NA
TGTGCCACCAGCAGAGGTCAGGGGCATGGCTACACCTTC
CATSRGQGHGYTF
>TRBJ2-3|TRBV6-4|TRBD2|NA
TGTGCCAGCAGTGACTTAGTAGCGGGGGGGCGTAGCACAGATACGCAGTATTTT
CASSDLVAGGRSTDTQYF
>TRBJ1-5|TRBV7-2|NA|NA
TGTGCCAGCAGCTTAGCGCAGGGTGCGAGCAATCAGCCCCAGCATTTT
CASSLAQGASNQPQHF
>TRBJ2-7|TRBV2|TRBD1|NA
TGTGCCAACAGTGCGTGGACAGGACGCAGCTACGAGCAGTACTTC
CANSAWTGRSYEQYF
>TRBJ2-2|TRBV7-6|TRBD1|NA
TGTGCCAGCAGCCGGGACAGGGGCGCGAACACCGGGGAGCTGTTTTTT
CASSRDRGANTGELFF
>TRBJ1-3|TRBV9|NA|NA
TGTGCCAGCAGCGTAGGGACAGAGCCCTCTGGAAACACCATATATTTT
CASSVGTEPSGNTIYF
>TRBJ1-1|TRBV18|NA|NA
TGTGCCAGCTCACCACCGCAGGGGAACACTGAAGCTTTCTTT
CASSPPQGNTEAFF
>TRBJ2-2|TRBV29-1|TRBD1|few
TGCAGCGTCTCTTCCGGGACAGGGAACACCGGGGAGCTGTTTTTT
CSVSSGTGNTGELFF
>TRBJ1-5|TRBV2|NA|NA
TGTGCCAGCAGTGAAATTTACAACCAACGGGATCAGCCCCAGCATTTT
CASSEIYNQRDQPQHF
>TRBJ2-3|TRBV6-6|NA|NA
TGTGCCAGCAGTTACTCCCCAGCGGAGTCCACAGATACGCAGTATTTT
CASSYSPAESTDTQYF
>TRBJ2-1|TRBV11-2|TRBD1|NA
TGTGCCAGCAGCTTAGGAGGGGGCGCCTACAATGAGCAGTTCTTC
CASSLGGGAYNEQFF
>TRBJ1-1|TRBV9|NA|NA
TGTGCCAGCAGCGTAGCTAGAGGCACTGAAGCTTTCTTT
CASSVARGTEAFF
>TRBJ1-5|TRBV7-8|NA|NA
TGTGCCAGCAGCGGCAGGGGACGGCCCCAGCATTTT
CASSGRGRPQHF
>TRBJ2-5|TRBV4-1|TRBD2|NA
TGCGCCAGCAGTCAGACTAGCGGGAGACAAGAGACCCAGTACTTC
CASSQTSGRQETQYF
>TRBJ2-1|TRBV11-2|NA|once
TGTGCCAGCAGCTTAGATATATCCTACAATGAGCAGTTCTTC
CASSLDISYNEQFF
>TRBJ1-4|TRBV6-1|NA|NA
TGTGCCAGCAGGGGGGGGACTCTTTGGGAAAAACTGTTTTTT
CASRGGTLWEKLFF
>TRBJ2-7|TRBV18|NA|NA
TGTGCCAGCTCACCACCCCCCTCCGGGTTTATGTCCTACGAGCAGTACTTC
CASSPPPSGFMSYEQYF
>TRBJ1-2|TRBV6-1|NA|NA
TGTGCCAGCAAGGGCGGGGATTACGGGTATGGCTACACCTTC
CASKGGDYGYGYTF
>TRBJ1-1|TRBV11-2|TRBD1|NA
TGTGCCAGCAGCTTACGCCGGGACAGGGAAACTGAAGCTTTCTTT
CASSLRRDRETEAFF
>TRBJ2-1|TRBV29-1|TRBD2|NA
TGCAGCGCTGCCACTAGCGGGATTTCCAATGAGCAGTTCTTC
CSAATSGISNEQFF
>TRBJ1-2|TRBV9|NA|NA
TGTGCCAGCAGCGTAGAAGGGGTCGACTATGGCTACACCTTC
CASSVEGVDYGYTF
>TRBJ2-7|TRBV5-6|NA|NA
TGTGCCAGCAGCGCTAGCTCCTACGAGCAGTACTTC
CASSASSYEQYF
>TRBJ2-5|TRBV7-7|TRBD2|NA
TGTGCTAGCAGCACGACTAGCGGGGGGCAAGAGACCCAGTACTTC
CASSTTSGGQETQYF
>TRBJ2-7|TRBV7-5|NA|NA
TGTGTCAGAAGCTTAGCTGCAGGGGGCTCGGACGAGCAGTACTTC
CVRSLAAGGSDEQYF
>TRBJ1-5|TRBV4-1|NA|NA
TGCGCCAGCAGCCAAGTACAGGGTGAACAGCCCCAGCATTTT
CASSQVQGEQPQHF
>TRBJ2-4|TRBV7-9|NA|NA
TGTGCCAGCAGCCCGTGGGGGGGGGCTGAGGACATTCAGTACTTC
CASSPWGGAEDIQYF